This T cell receptor beta chain was found in a study of T cell changes during pregnancy in multiple sclerosis. CDR1 and CDR2 from the germline V gene are WNHNN and SYGVQD (reference sequence). The CDR3 length is 14 residues. The V end was cut by 0 bases, the J end by 4 bases, with 9 bases between. The data were produced by immunoSEQ multiplex PCR, yet TCRdb's version contains in-frame clones alone and is incomplete. The sample records over 10,000 clones, about nine tenths being singletons. The chain employs TRBV10-1 and TRBJ1-2; D perhaps matches TRBD1 (5 bases). The sequenced sample was CD8+ T cells from peripheral blood mononuclear cells, obtained after pregnancy. The TCR comes from a female donor in good health, enrolled as a control in a pregnancy study. The CDR3 coding sequence is TGCGCCAGCAGTGAGTCATGGGGCGGCTATGGCTACACCTTC. Its protein is CASSESWGGYGYTF.